This entry is about one T cell receptor (beta chain). Antigen: not known. This record comes from a study of cytomegalovirus exposure and HLA in healthy donors. PCR amplification relied on 60 Vbeta primers (plus 13 Jbeta primers). Clones were sequenced by immunoSEQ multiplex PCR, and TCRdb holds only the in-frame ones, with some missing. The data contain 150,000 to 200,000 clones, around four fifths of them singletons. Study findings and constraints: Cytomegalovirus status, reportedly, was diagnosed with high specificity and sensitivity by the classifier. CMV serostatus was the only immune exposure information that was available.

The TCR comes from a man younger than 30 in good health and CMV-seropositive. Specimen: PBMCs.

The CDR3 is CASSKGGGQGNTEAFF. The CDR3 DNA is TGTGCCAGCAGCAAGGGGGGAGGACAGGGGAACACTGAAGCTTTCTTT. The rearrangement uses TRBV7-2 and TRBJ1-1, with 8 bases aligning to TRBD1. V dropped 5 bases and J dropped 1; count of bases not matched to a gene: 9. Germline CDR1 and CDR2: SGHTA and FQGNSA. The CDR3 is 16 amino acids.